This T cell receptor beta chain was profiled in a study of T cell changes during pregnancy in multiple sclerosis. The assay was immunoSEQ multiplex PCR, and TCRdb's table has in-frame clones only and misses some. The data contain tens of thousands of clones, 88% of them seen just once; the ten biggest clones take up 5.9%. The germline V gene encodes CDR1 MGHDK and CDR2 SYGVNS. CDR3 size: 15 residues. The germline V and J ends were trimmed by 1 base and 4 bases, with 11 bases remaining between them. The receptor was isolated from a female donor in good health, enrolled as a control in a pregnancy study. The sequences come from CD8+ T cells from peripheral blood mononuclear cells, collected after pregnancy. The chain links TRBV25-1 to TRBJ1-5; D unclear. The CDR3 DNA is TGTGCCAGCAGTGAATCTGGCACAGCAAATCAGCCCCAGCATTTT. It specifies CASSESGTANQPQHF.